This T cell receptor (beta chain) was identified in a study of read filtering for tumor transcriptome and immune sequencing. Background on the study: Whole-transcriptome libraries were prepared after DNase treatment. RNA-seq yielded only about 85 to 1273 TCR reads, IR-seq about 4.05 to 11 million. Overall study results and limits: IR-seq captured clonotypes deeper and more reliably than RNA-seq.

This clonotype was counted ten times or more. Antigen specificity is unknown. Molecular barcoded adaptors covering alpha/delta and beta/gamma chains were used on approximately 400 ng RNA. From the reads, TCRdb called clonotypes with MiXCR, one entry per CDR3 protein. In the table there are more than 100,000 distinct CDR3 sequences, under 15% of which are singletons. The TCR was taken from a donor over 35 with multiple myeloma. The sequencing sample was made of a population of CD138-negative cells sorted from bone marrow.

The CDR3: CASSYSGIRNYEQYF. Written as DNA, the CDR3 is TGTGCCAGCAGTTACTCAGGAATTCGCAACTACGAGCAGTACTTC. The rearrangement uses TRBV6-5 and TRBJ2-7; D not resolved. Germline V gives CDR1 MNHEY, CDR2 SVGAGI. Trimming shortened V by 0 bases and J by 3 bases, and 12 bases separated the two germline ends. The CDR3 extends over 15 amino acids.